This T cell receptor (beta chain) was retrieved from a study of T cell clonotyping in hematopoietic cell transplantation. The overall study: Recipient samples before transplant were obtained post-cytoreduction.

Profiling relied on immunoSEQ multiplex PCR, and the TCRdb table lists in-frame clones only, not all of them. The profile shows about 41,000 clones, approximately 78% of them singletons. General study findings and limits: Recipient TCR diversity dropped after transplant; expanded clonotypes rose from day 30 to 180. Broader posttransplant TCR repertoire diversity was predicted by graft donor and pretransplant recipient Inverse Simpson Index values.

The CDR3 is 15 residues long. Looked up from germline, CDR1 is SGDLS and CDR2 is YYNGEE. Germline trimming cut 0 bases from V and 4 bases from J; bases unmatched to any gene: 5. Comments on this clone: Its antigen is still unknown.

The time point was: recipient sample about 28 days before transplant, after cytoreduction. Blood collection times were about day -28 and days 30, 100, 180 posttransplant. The V call is TRBV9, the J call TRBJ2-7, with 9 bases that match TRBD1. The TCR comes from a man in his 60s with myelodysplastic syndrome. Some clones in this sample may be carry-over from other donors' samples. This specimen was peripheral blood mononuclear cells, taken before stem cell transplant. The CDR3 is CASSVAPGQGYEQYF. The CDR3 bases are TGTGCCAGCAGCGTAGCTCCGGGACAGGGTTACGAGCAGTACTTC.